This T cell receptor (beta chain) was recovered during a study of siplizumab effects on memory and regulatory T cells. Assay used: immunoSEQ multiplex PCR; TCRdb lists only in-frame clones, some missing. The table has roughly 82,000 clones, about 91% seen once. Findings and limits, study-wide: Roughly 75-96% of dividing CD4+ or CD8+ clones were without an attributable naive or memory phenotype. Sequences below about 10^-5 frequency were poorly captured, limiting mapping of alloreactive clones. Apparently key alloresponse contributors, naive T cells also seemed more diverse than memory cells. Suppressive activity of Tregs proliferating in siplizumab cultures remained unconfirmed.

As to this clone: Its antigen is unknown.

The CDR3 runs 15 residues. Unmatched junction bases numbered 7, after V lost 1 base and J lost 5 bases. Germline loops: CDR1 LGHNA, CDR2 YSLEER. The sample was Tregs sorted from blood. The V call is TRBV4-3, the J call TRBJ2-7, with 8 bases that match TRBD2. This receptor was taken from a human donor in good health. CDR3 amino acids: CASSQGVGLGHEQYF. The CDR3 coding sequence is TGCGCCAGCAGCCAAGGGGTGGGACTAGGGCACGAGCAGTACTTC.